This T cell receptor (beta chain) was identified in a study of chemoradiotherapy in HPV16-positive cancers. Regarding the study as a whole: For HPV16-positive patients, expanding HPV-responsive T cells associated with longer recurrence-free survival. The functional HPV-specific definition rests on just a couple of HPV16-positive patients.

The CDR3 runs 14 residues. The germline V gene has CDR1 LGHNA and CDR2 YNFKEQ. V gave up 4 bases and J gave up 3 bases, with 12 bases separating them. This clone turned up a few times. Its cognate antigen is unknown. Only in-frame clones appear in the TCRdb table, and some are missing; sequencing was by immunoSEQ multiplex PCR. The sample has over 1,000 clones, almost 90% seen once. The material was tumor tissue, obtained from a patient who underwent chemoradiotherapy. V gene TRBV4-2 combines with J gene TRBJ1-1; a weak D match, TRBD1 (6 bases). This TCR was sampled from a human donor with HPV-associated anogenital cancer. CDR3 DNA: TGTGCCAGCAGCCGGGCAGGGGAAGACACTGAAGCTTTCTTT. As protein: CASSRAGEDTEAFF.